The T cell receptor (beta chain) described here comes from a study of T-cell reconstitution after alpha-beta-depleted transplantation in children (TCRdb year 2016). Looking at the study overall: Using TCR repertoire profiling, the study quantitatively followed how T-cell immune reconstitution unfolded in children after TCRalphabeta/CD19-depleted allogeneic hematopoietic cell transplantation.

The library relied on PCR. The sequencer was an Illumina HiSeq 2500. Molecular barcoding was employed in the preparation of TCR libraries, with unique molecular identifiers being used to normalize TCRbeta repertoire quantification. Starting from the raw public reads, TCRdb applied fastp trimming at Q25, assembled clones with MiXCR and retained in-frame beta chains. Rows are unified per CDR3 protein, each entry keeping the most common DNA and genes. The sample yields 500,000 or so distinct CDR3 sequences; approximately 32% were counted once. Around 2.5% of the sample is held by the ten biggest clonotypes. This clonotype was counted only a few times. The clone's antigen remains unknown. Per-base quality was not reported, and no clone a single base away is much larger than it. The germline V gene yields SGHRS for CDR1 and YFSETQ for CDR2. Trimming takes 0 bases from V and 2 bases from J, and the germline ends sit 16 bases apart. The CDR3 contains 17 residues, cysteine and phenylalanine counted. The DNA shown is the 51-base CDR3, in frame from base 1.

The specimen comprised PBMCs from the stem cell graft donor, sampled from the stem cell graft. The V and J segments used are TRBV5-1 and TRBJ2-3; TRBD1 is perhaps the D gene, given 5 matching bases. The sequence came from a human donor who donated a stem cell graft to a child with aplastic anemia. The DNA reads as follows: TGCGCCAGCAGCTTGGCTGTAGTGGCAGGGCTCACAGATACGCAGTATTTT. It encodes CASSLAVVAGLTDTQYF.